The T cell receptor (beta chain) described here comes from a study of T cells in Graves' hyperthyroidism and ophthalmopathy. Note on this clonotype: Its cognate antigen is unknown. Just one base apart from a much larger clone, this may be a read error. The CDR3 does not close with the conserved phenylalanine or tryptophan, likely indicating a read error.

RNA transcripts were the template for amplifying TCR beta CDR3 regions. First-round RT-PCR with HTBI primers amplified the TCR CDR3 region. Each CDR3 protein is one row after TCRdb ran MiXCR on the multiplex PCR reads. In the table there are 89,000 or so distinct CDR3 sequences, roughly 39% of which are singletons. Clinical symptoms, serum thyroxine and TRAb, thyroid ultrasound and orbital computed tomography together formed the diagnostic basis. With 11 bases clipped from V and 7 bases from J, the junction kept 14 bases outside the gene matches. The germline CDR1 and CDR2 sequences are MDHEN and SYDVKM. The CDR3 is 14 amino acids. Study results and limitations: Classification by a 13 V-J model distinguished ophthalmopathy from stable hyperthyroidism.

This rearrangement joins TRBV28 to TRBJ2-5, with 9 bases matching TRBD1. This receptor was obtained from a woman aged 25-40 years with Graves' hyperthyroidism. Sequenced sample: peripheral blood or thyroid tissue (not recorded which). The CDR3 protein is CAGRKQGAIGTQYS. The CDR3 region has the DNA TGTGCCGGAAGAAAACAGGGGGCAATTGGGACCCAGTACTCC.